What follows describes a single T cell receptor (beta chain). Other DNA sequences in this sample translate to the same CDR3. The V and J ends lost 1 base and 2 bases respectively, with 5 bases between them. The CDR3 consists of 13 residues. Germline V CDR1 and CDR2: SEHNR, FQNEAQ (reference sequence). The sample originates from a study of control samples from healthy donors and cancer patients. Method: immunoSEQ multiplex PCR; TCRdb's copy keeps in-frame clones and lacks some. The table lists fewer than 85,000 clones, roughly 93% of them singletons. V is TRBV7-9 and J is TRBJ1-1; D is uncertain. The sequence came from a woman under 40 in good health. The sample taken for sequencing was blood. CDR3 in amino acids: CASSLGSNTEAFF. Written as DNA, the CDR3 is TGTGCCAGCAGCTTAGGGTCTAACACTGAAGCTTTCTTT. Together with reference TRBV7-9 and TRBJ1-1, the CDR3 gives the full variable domain: DTGVSQNPRHKITKRGQNVTFRCDPISEHNRLYWYRQTLGQGPEFLTYFQNEAQLEKSRLLSDRFSAERPKGSFSTLEIQRTEQGDSAMYLCASSLGSNTEAFFGQGTRLTVV.